These 8 T cell receptor beta chains were all obtained from the same sample, sequenced in a study of T cell responses to AZD1222 COVID-19 vaccine. The data were produced by immunoSEQ multiplex PCR, yet TCRdb's version contains in-frame clones alone and is incomplete. The repertoire holds around 110,000 clones, with 85% to 90% as singletons. The sequences come from peripheral blood, collected on day 0 of AZD1222 vaccination. The receptors here all came from an adult in good health.

This clone was detected once. The V and J genes are TRBV7-3 and TRBJ2-2; TRBD2 might be the D (5 bases). The V gene lost 6 bases and the J gene lost 1 base, with 9 bases spanning the gap. CDR3 length equals 14 residues. Germline V CDR1 and CDR2: SGHTA, FQGTGA. The CDR3 is CASRASGNTGELFF. The CDR3 region has the DNA TGTGCCAGCAGGGCCAGCGGGAACACCGGGGAGCTGTTTTTT.

This clone is a singleton in its sample. The chain employs TRBV4-3 and TRBJ2-5; tentative D call: TRBD2 (6 bases). The CDR3 contains 14 residues. CDR1 is LGHNA, CDR2 YSLEER, per germline. Trimming shortened V by 5 bases and J by 1 base, and 11 bases separated the two germline ends. CDR3 sequence: CASSYGTGQETQYF. In DNA, the CDR3 is TGCGCCAGCAGCTATGGGACTGGCCAAGAGACCCAGTACTTC.

This chain uses TRBV24-1 with TRBJ1-1; no firm D call. V dropped 3 bases and J dropped 3 bases, with 4 bases sitting between them. This CDR3 comprises 12 residues. The V gene's germline CDR1 is KGHDR and CDR2 SFDVKD. The chain's CDR3 is CATSDGDTEAFF. The CDR3 DNA follows: TGTGCCACCAGTGATGGGGACACTGAAGCTTTCTTT.

This chain connects TRBV18 to TRBJ2-7; the match to TRBD1 covers 9 bases. CDR1 and CDR2 (germline): KGHSH, LQKENI. This CDR3 is built from 14 residues. Trimming at V came to 3 bases and at J to 2 bases, leaving 2 bases not matched to a gene. As DNA, the CDR3 is TGTGCCAGCTCACCGGGGACAGGGACCTACGAGCAGTACTTC. Protein product: CASSPGTGTYEQYF.

The chain uses TRBV5-1 and TRBJ2-7, with D possibly matching TRBD1 (5 bases). The CDR3 has 14 residues. V lost 2 bases and J 6 bases, leaving 15 bases between the germline ends. Germline-derived CDR1 and CDR2 are SGHRS and YFSETQ. CDR3 in amino acids: CASSLQEMGLEQYF. CDR3 bases: TGCGCCAGCAGCTTACAGGAGATGGGTCTCGAGCAGTACTTC.

V usage is TRBV9 and J usage is TRBJ1-4; D remains ambiguous. Germline CDR1 and CDR2: SGDLS and YYNGEE. Trimming removed 5 bases at V and 5 bases at J, with 13 bases between. There are 14 residues in the CDR3. CDR3 in amino acids: CASSAEQGNEKLFF. Here the CDR3 DNA reads TGTGCCAGCAGTGCAGAACAAGGCAATGAAAAACTGTTTTTT.

The chain links TRBV6-2 or TRBV6-3 to TRBJ1-5; D is perhaps TRBD1 (6 bases). The V and J ends lost 6 bases and 7 bases respectively, with 16 bases between them. CDR1 and CDR2 (germline): MNHEY, SVGEGT. The CDR3 loop spans 14 amino acids. CDR3 loop: CASSPGQGYQPQHF. CDR3 nucleotide sequence: TGTGCCAGCAGCCCTGGGCAGGGGTACCAGCCCCAGCATTTT.

This chain links TRBV19 with TRBJ2-1; 10 nucleotides agree with TRBD2. The CDR3 runs to 15 residues. The germline gives CDR1 LNHDA, CDR2 SQIVND (reference sequence). Trimming cost V 9 bases and J 8 bases; bases outside gene matches: 13. CDR3 sequence: CASRGGASGRDEQFF. DNA for the CDR3: TGTGCCAGCCGGGGCGGGGCTAGCGGGAGAGATGAGCAGTTCTTC.